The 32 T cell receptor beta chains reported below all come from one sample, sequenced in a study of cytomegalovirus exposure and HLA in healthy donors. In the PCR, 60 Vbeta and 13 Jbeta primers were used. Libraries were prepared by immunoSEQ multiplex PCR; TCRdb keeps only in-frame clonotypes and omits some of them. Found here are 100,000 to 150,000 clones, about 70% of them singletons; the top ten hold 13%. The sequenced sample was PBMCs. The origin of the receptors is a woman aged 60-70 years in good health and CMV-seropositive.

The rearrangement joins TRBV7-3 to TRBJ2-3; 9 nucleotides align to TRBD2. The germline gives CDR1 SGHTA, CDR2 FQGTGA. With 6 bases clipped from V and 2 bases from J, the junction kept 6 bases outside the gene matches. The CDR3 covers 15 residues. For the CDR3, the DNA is TGTGCCAGCAGGGCGCCGGGACTAGCCACAGATACGCAGTATTTT. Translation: CASRAPGLATDTQYF.

The CDR3 here is CASSKGQGRRAFF. The CDR3 DNA reads as TGCGCCAGCAGCAAGGGACAGGGGCGTAGAGCTTTCTTT. The V call is TRBV5-1, the J call TRBJ1-1; 10 bases fit TRBD1. The ends lost 4 bases at V and 10 bases at J; junction bases unmatched: 7. This CDR3 comprises 13 residues. CDR1 and CDR2 from the germline V gene are SGHRS and YFSETQ.

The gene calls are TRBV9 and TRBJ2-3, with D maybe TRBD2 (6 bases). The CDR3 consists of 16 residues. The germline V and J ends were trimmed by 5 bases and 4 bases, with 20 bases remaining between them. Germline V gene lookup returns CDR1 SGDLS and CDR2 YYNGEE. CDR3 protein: CASRASTGGLSDTQYF. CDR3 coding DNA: TGTGCCAGCAGAGCCAGTACAGGTGGACTATCAGATACGCAGTATTTT.

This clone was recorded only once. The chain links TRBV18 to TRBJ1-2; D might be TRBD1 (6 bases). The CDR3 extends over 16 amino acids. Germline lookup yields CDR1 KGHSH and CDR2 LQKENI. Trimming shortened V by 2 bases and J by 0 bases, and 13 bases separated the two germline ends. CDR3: CASSPGRGQANYGYTF. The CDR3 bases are TGTGCCAGCTCACCAGGCCGGGGACAAGCTAACTATGGCTACACCTTC.

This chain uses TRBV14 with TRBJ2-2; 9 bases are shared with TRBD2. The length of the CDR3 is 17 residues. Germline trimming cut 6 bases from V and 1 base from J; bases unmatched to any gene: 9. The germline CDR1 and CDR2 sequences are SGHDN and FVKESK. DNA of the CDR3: TGTGCCAGCAGTCAACCCGGGACTAGCAAGAACACCGGGGAGCTGTTTTTT. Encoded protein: CASSQPGTSKNTGELFF.

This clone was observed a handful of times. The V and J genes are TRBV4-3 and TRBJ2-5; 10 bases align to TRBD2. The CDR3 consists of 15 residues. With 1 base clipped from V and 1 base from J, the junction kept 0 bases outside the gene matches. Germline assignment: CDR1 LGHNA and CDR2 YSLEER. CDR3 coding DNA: TGCGCCAGCAGCCAAGCTAGCGGGAGCCAAGAGACCCAGTACTTC. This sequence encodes CASSQASGSQETQYF.

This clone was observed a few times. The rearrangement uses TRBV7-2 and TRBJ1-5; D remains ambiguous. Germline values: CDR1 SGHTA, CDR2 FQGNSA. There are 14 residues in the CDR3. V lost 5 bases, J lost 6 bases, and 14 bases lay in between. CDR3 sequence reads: CASSPNIGFQPQHF. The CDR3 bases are TGTGCCAGCAGCCCCAACATTGGTTTTCAGCCCCAGCATTTT.

The CDR3 sequence is CASSLGGGYQETQYF. CDR3 nucleotides: TGCGCCAGCAGCCTGGGGGGGGGATACCAAGAGACCCAGTACTTC. V usage is TRBV4-3 and J usage is TRBJ2-5; 7 bases agree with TRBD2. Germline assignment: CDR1 LGHNA and CDR2 YSLEER. With V trimmed by 4 bases and J by 0 bases, 5 bases remained unmatched. The CDR3 extends over 15 amino acids.

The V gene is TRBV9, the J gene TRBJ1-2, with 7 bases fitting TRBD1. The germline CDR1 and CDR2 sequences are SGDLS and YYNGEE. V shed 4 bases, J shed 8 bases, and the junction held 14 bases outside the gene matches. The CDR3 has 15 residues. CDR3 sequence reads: CASSPQPGQRVGYTF. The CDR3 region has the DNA TGTGCCAGCAGCCCCCAACCGGGACAGCGGGTAGGCTACACCTTC.

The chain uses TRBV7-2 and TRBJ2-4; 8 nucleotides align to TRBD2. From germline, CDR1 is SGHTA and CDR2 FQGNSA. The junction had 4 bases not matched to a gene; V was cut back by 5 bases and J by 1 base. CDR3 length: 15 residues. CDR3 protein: CASSPGLGAKNIQYF. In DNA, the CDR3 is TGTGCCAGCAGCCCGGGACTAGGGGCCAAAAACATTCAGTACTTC.

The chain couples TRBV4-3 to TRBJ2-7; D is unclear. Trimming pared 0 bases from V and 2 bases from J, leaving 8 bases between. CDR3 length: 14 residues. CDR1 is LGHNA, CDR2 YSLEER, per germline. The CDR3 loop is CASSQDRSAYEQYF. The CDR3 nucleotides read TGCGCCAGCAGCCAAGACCGGAGCGCCTACGAGCAGTACTTC.

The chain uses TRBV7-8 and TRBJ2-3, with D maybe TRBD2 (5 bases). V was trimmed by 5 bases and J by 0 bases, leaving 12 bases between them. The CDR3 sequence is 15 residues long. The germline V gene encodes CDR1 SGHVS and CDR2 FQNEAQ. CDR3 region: CASSQSEGSTDTQYF. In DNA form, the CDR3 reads TGTGCCAGCAGCCAAAGCGAGGGTAGCACAGATACGCAGTATTTT.

CDR3: CSGRQGDTEAFF. The CDR3 DNA sequence: TGCAGCGGCCGACAGGGGGACACTGAAGCTTTCTTT. The chain has TRBV29-1 and TRBJ1-1; 9 bases are a match to TRBD1. V was pared by 7 bases and J by 3 bases, with 3 bases of the junction left unmatched. Per the germline V gene, CDR1 is SQVTM and CDR2 is ANQGSEA. This CDR3 contains 12 residues. Full variable domain (outside the CDR3, taken from reference TRBV29-1 and TRBJ1-1): SAVISQKPSRDICQRGTSLTIQCQVDSQVTMMFWYRQQPGQSLTLIATANQGSEATYESGFVIDKFPISRPNLTFSTLTVSNMSPEDSSIYLCSGRQGDTEAFFGQGTRLTVV.

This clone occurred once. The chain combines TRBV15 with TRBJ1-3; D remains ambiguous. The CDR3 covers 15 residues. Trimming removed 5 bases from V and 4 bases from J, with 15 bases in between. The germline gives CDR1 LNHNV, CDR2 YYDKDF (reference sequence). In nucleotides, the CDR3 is TGTGCCACCAGCGCTCCTTCGGGAGGAGGAAACACCATATATTTT. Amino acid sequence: CATSAPSGGGNTIYF.

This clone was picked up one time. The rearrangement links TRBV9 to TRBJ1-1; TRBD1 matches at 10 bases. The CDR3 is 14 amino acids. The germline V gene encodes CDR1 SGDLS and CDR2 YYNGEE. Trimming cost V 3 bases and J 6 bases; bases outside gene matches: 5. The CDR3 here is CASSEGQGFPEAFF. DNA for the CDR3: TGTGCCAGCAGCGAGGGACAGGGGTTTCCTGAAGCTTTCTTT.

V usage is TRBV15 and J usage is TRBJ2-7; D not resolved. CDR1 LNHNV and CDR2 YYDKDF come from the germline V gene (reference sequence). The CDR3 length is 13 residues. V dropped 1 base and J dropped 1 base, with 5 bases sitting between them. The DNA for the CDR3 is TGTGCCACCAGCAGAGTACAGTCCTACGAGCAGTACTTC. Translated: CATSRVQSYEQYF.

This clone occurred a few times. Here the CDR3 DNA reads TGTGCCAGCAGCTCAACAGGGAGTTCGAACACTGAAGCTTTCTTT. Translated: CASSSTGSSNTEAFF. V gene TRBV7-8 combines with J gene TRBJ1-1; TRBD1 is a possible D gene (6 bases). The V end was cut by 4 bases, the J end by 1 base, with 13 bases between. There are 15 residues in the CDR3. Germline V CDR1 and CDR2: SGHVS, FQNEAQ.

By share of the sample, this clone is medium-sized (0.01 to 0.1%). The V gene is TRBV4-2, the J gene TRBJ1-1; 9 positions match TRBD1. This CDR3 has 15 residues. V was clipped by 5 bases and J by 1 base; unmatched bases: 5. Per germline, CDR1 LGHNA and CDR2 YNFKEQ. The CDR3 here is CASSAGTGPNTEAFF. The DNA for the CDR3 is TGTGCCAGCAGCGCTGGGACAGGGCCGAACACTGAAGCTTTCTTT.

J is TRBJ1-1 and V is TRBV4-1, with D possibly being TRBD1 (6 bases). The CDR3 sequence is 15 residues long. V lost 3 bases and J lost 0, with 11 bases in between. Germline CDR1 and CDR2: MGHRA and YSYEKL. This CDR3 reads CASSHTDRLNTEAFF. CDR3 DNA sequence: TGCGCCAGCAGCCACACGGACAGATTGAACACTGAAGCTTTCTTT.

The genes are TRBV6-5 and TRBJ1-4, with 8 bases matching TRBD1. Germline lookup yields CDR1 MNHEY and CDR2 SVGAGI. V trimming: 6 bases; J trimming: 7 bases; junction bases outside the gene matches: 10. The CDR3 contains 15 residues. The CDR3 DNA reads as TGTGCCAGCAGAAAGGGAGACAGGGGTAGTGAAAAACTGTTTTTT. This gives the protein CASRKGDRGSEKLFF.

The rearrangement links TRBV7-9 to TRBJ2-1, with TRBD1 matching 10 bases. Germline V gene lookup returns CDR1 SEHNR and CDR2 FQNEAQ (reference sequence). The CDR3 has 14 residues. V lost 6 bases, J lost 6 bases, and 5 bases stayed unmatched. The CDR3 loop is CASSSDRGLNEQFF. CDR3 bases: TGTGCCAGCAGTTCTGACAGGGGGCTCAATGAGCAGTTCTTC.

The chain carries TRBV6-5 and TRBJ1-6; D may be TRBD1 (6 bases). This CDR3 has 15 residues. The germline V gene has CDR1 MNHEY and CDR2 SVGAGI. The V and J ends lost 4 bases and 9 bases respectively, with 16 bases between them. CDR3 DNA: TGTGCCAGCAGTTCCTTCCTGGGGGCAGGTTCACCCCTCCACTTT. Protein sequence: CASSSFLGAGSPLHF.

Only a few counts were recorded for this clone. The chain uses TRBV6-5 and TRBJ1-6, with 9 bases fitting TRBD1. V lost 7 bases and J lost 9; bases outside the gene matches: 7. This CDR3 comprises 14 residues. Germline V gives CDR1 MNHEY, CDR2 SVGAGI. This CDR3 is CASKPGQGFSPLHF. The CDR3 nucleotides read TGTGCCAGCAAACCGGGACAGGGTTTTTCACCCCTCCACTTT.

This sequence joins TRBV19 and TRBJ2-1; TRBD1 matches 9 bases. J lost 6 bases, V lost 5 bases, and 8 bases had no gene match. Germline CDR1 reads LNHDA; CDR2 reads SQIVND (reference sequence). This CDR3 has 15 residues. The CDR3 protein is CASSPGQGFFNEQFF. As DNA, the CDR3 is TGTGCCAGTAGTCCGGGACAGGGATTCTTCAATGAGCAGTTCTTC. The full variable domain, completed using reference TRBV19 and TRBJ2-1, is DGGITQSPKYLFRKEGQNVTLSCEQNLNHDAMYWYRQDPGQGLRLIYYSQIVNDFQKGDIAEGYSVSREKKESFPLTVTSAQKNPTAFYLCASSPGQGFFNEQFFGPGTRLTVL.

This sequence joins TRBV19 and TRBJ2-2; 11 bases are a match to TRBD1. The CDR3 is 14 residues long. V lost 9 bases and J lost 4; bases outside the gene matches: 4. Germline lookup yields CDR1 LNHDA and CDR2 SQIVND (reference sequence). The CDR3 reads CASSGTGGTGELFF. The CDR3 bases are TGTGCCAGCTCCGGGACAGGGGGCACCGGGGAGCTGTTTTTT.

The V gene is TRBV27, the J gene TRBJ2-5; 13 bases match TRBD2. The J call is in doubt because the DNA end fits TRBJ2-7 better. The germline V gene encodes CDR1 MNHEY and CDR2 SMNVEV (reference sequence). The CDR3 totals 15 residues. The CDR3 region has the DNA TGTGCCAGCAGCCGGGGACTAGCGGGGTCCTACGAGCAGTACTTC. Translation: CASSRGLAGSYEQYF.

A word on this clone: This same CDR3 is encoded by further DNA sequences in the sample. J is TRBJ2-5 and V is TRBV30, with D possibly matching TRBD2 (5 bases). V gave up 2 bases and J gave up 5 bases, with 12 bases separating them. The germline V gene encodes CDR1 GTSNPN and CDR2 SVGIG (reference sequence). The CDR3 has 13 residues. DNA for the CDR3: TGTGCCTGGAGTCGGTCTAGCCGGGAGACCCAGTACTTC. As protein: CAWSRSSRETQYF.

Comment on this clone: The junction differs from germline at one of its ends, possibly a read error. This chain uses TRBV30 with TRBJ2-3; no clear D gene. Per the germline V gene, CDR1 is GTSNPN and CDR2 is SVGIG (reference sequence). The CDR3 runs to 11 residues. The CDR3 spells CAGTSTDTQYF. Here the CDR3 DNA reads TGCGCAGGTACTAGCACAGATACGCAGTATTTT.

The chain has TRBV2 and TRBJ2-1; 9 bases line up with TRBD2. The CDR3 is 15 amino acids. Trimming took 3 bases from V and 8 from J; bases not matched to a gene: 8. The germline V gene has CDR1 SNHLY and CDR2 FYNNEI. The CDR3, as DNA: TGTGCCAGCAGTGAGCGGCGGGAGGGGTCGTATGAGCAGTTCTTC. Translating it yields CASSERREGSYEQFF.

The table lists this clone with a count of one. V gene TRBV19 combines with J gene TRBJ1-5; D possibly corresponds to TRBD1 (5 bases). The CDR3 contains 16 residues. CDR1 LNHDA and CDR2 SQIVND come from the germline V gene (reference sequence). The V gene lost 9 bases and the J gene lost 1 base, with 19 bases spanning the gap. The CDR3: CASSGGERLSNQPQHF. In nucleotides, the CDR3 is TGTGCCAGCTCTGGGGGGGAAAGACTGAGCAATCAGCCCCAGCATTTT.

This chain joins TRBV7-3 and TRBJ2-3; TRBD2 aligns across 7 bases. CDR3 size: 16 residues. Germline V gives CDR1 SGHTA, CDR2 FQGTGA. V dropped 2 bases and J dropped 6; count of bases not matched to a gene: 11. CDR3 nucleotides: TGTGCCAGCAGCTTATTGGGGGGAGGGTCGCGTGATACGCAGTATTTT. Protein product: CASSLLGGGSRDTQYF.

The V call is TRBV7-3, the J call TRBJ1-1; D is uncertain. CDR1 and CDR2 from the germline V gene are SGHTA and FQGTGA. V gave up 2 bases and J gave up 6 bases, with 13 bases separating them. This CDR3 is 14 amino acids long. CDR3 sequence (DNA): TGTGCCAGCAGCTTAGAGAGGGTAATGGCTGAAGCTTTCTTT. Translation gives CASSLERVMAEAFF.